A single sample gave rise to the 22 T cell receptor beta chains below, sequenced in a study of control samples from healthy donors and cancer patients. TCRdb keeps only in-frame clones here, not all; method: immunoSEQ multiplex PCR. The data show around 70,000 clones, approximately 94% seen once. Source material: blood. The receptors were sampled from a woman under 40 in good health.

J is TRBJ1-3 and V is TRBV2; 7 nucleotides line up with TRBD1. Germline lookup yields CDR1 SNHLY and CDR2 FYNNEI. CDR3 size: 16 residues. The junction had 9 bases not matched to a gene; V was cut back by 7 bases and J by 0 bases. CDR3 sequence (DNA): TGTGCCAGCACCGGAGGGACAGTCTCCTCTGGAAACACCATATATTTT. Its translation is CASTGGTVSSGNTIYF.

The chain couples TRBV2 to TRBJ1-1; no clear D gene. From germline, CDR1 is SNHLY and CDR2 FYNNEI. The CDR3 has 12 residues. The germline V and J ends were trimmed by 10 bases and 4 bases, with 13 bases remaining between them. CDR3 protein: CATRRTVTEAFF. For the CDR3, the DNA is TGTGCCACTCGGCGAACGGTCACTGAAGCTTTCTTT.

The genes are TRBV19 and TRBJ1-1; weak D call: TRBD1 (5 bases). Germline loops: CDR1 LNHDA, CDR2 SQIVND (reference sequence). The CDR3 loop spans 12 amino acids. Trimming cost V 7 bases and J 9 bases, with 15 bases left between them. Written as DNA, the CDR3 is TGTGCCAGTATGGAGGGGAACACGAAAGCTTTCTTT. It specifies CASMEGNTKAFF. The whole variable domain, remainder taken from reference TRBV19 and TRBJ1-1, is DGGITQSPKYLFRKEGQNVTLSCEQNLNHDAMYWYRQDPGQGLRLIYYSQIVNDFQKGDIAEGYSVSREKKESFPLTVTSAQKNPTAFYLCASMEGNTKAFFGQGTRLTVV.

J is TRBJ2-2 and V is TRBV14; possible D gene TRBD2, 5 bases. Germline V gene data show CDR1 as SGHDN and CDR2 as FVKESK. The CDR3 loop spans 15 amino acids. The V end lost 5 bases, the J end lost 1 base, and 11 bases lay between the germline ends. CDR3 DNA: TGTGCCAGCAGCAGGTCCCGGGGGAACACCGGGGAGCTGTTTTTT. It encodes CASSRSRGNTGELFF.

This sequence joins TRBV20-1 and TRBJ1-3; the D is unclear. The CDR3 loop spans 11 amino acids. V lost 3 bases and J lost 8, with 8 bases in between. Germline CDR1 is DFQATT and CDR2 is SNEGSKA (reference sequence). CDR3 coding DNA: TGCAGTGCTAGCCTAGGAGACACCATATATTTT. Amino acids: CSASLGDTIYF.

The genes are TRBV15 and TRBJ1-5; perhaps TRBD1 as D (5 bases). CDR1 and CDR2 (germline): LNHNV, YYDKDF (reference sequence). CDR3 size: 14 residues. The V and J ends lost 4 bases and 4 bases respectively, with 11 bases between them. CDR3 sequence reads: CATSTLGGNQPQHF. The CDR3 coding sequence is TGTGCCACCAGCACCCTTGGGGGGAATCAGCCCCAGCATTTT.

The chain carries TRBV6-1 and TRBJ2-3; the match to TRBD2 covers 10 bases. Germline V gene data show CDR1 as MNHNS and CDR2 as SASEGT. V lost 4 bases and J lost 4; bases outside the gene matches: 11. The CDR3 runs 17 residues. The DNA of the CDR3 is TGTGCCAGCAGTGGAGGGCGTAAGAGCGGGGGGGCAGATACGCAGTATTTT. Translating gives CASSGGRKSGGADTQYF.

The V gene is TRBV5-1, the J gene TRBJ1-6, with D tentatively TRBD1 (6 bases). The CDR3 extends over 16 amino acids. The germline V gene has CDR1 SGHRS and CDR2 YFSETQ. Trimming shortened V by 0 bases and J by 7 bases, and 14 bases separated the two germline ends. This CDR3 is CASSLDPGALNSPLHF. The CDR3 bases are TGCGCCAGCAGCTTGGATCCGGGGGCCCTAAATTCACCCCTCCACTTT.

The chain couples TRBV9 to TRBJ1-1; D is possibly TRBD1 (5 bases). This CDR3 contains 15 residues. V was shortened by 3 bases and J by 1 base, with 13 bases between the two germline ends. Germline V gene data show CDR1 as SGDLS and CDR2 as YYNGEE. CDR3 region: CASSARDRQNTEAFF. In DNA form, the CDR3 reads TGTGCCAGCAGCGCACGGGACCGGCAGAACACTGAAGCTTTCTTT.

CDR3 bases: TGCAGCGTCGCGATCGGGACAGTCGCCTACAATGAGCAGTTCTTC. It translates to CSVAIGTVAYNEQFF. This sequence joins TRBV29-1 and TRBJ2-1, with TRBD1 matching over 7 bases. Looked up from germline, CDR1 is SQVTM and CDR2 is ANQGSEA. The J segment lost 2 bases and the V segment lost 6 bases, leaving 10 bases of the junction unmatched. The CDR3 sequence is 15 residues long.

The chain has TRBV5-1 and TRBJ1-6, with 8 bases aligning to TRBD1. Germline V gene lookup returns CDR1 SGHRS and CDR2 YFSETQ. The CDR3 contains 16 residues. The ends lost 0 bases at V and 10 bases at J; junction bases unmatched: 9. The CDR3 is CASSLGSGGNGSPLHF. Written as DNA, the CDR3 is TGCGCCAGCAGCTTGGGGTCAGGGGGCAACGGGTCACCCCTCCACTTT.

This chain connects TRBV4-2 to TRBJ2-5, with TRBD2 matching 12 bases. CDR3 size: 15 residues. V was clipped by 4 bases and J by 5 bases; unmatched bases: 5. Germline V lookup: CDR1 LGHNA, CDR2 YNFKEQ. CDR3 protein: CASSPSGGAGETQYF. The DNA for the CDR3 is TGTGCCAGCAGCCCTAGCGGGGGGGCCGGGGAGACCCAGTACTTC.

The rearrangement links TRBV30 to TRBJ1-4; 7 bases are shared with TRBD1. The germline gives CDR1 GTSNPN, CDR2 SVGIG (reference sequence). Unmatched junction bases numbered 13, after V lost 0 bases and J lost 6 bases. This CDR3 is built from 17 residues. Written as DNA, the CDR3 is TGTGCCTGGAGTGTATTTTCCCTGACAGGGTACGATGAAAAACTGTTTTTT. As protein: CAWSVFSLTGYDEKLFF.

The chain is built from TRBV28 and TRBJ1-2; D not certain. Germline-derived CDR1 and CDR2 are MDHEN and SYDVKM. V gave up 1 base and J gave up 4 bases, with 13 bases separating them. This CDR3 region has 15 residues. As DNA, the CDR3 is TGTGCCAGCAGTTTATTAGCGGACTCCCCCTATGGCTACACCTTC. Translated, it gives CASSLLADSPYGYTF.

This sequence joins TRBV9 and TRBJ2-5; TRBD2 matches at 13 bases. The CDR3 covers 16 residues. After removal of 4 bases from V and 5 bases from J, the junction contained 8 bases not matched to a gene. Germline CDR1 and CDR2: SGDLS and YYNGEE. This CDR3 reads CASSPRLAGGQETQYF. Written as DNA, the CDR3 is TGTGCCAGCAGCCCCAGACTAGCGGGGGGTCAGGAGACCCAGTACTTC.

This clone was seen a single time. J is TRBJ2-3 and V is TRBV7-2, with D perhaps given as TRBD1 or TRBD2 (6 bases each). The ends were cut back, 1 base at V and 7 bases at J, with 21 bases in the middle. This CDR3 is 17 amino acids long. Germline CDR1 and CDR2: SGHTA and FQGNSA. The CDR3 region has the DNA TGTGCCAGCAGCTTAGGCTCAGGTGACGGGGGCGAAAATACGCAGTATTTT. This codes for CASSLGSGDGGENTQYF.

The chain employs TRBV27 and TRBJ2-3, with D unclear. The CDR3 is made up of 13 amino acids. Germline-derived CDR1 and CDR2 are MNHEY and SMNVEV (reference sequence). V was shortened by 5 bases and J by 3 bases, with 9 bases between the two germline ends. The CDR3 loop is CASSPLETDTQYF. The CDR3 nucleotides read TGTGCCAGCAGTCCCTTAGAGACAGATACGCAGTATTTT.

The chain employs TRBV6-6 and TRBJ2-1; D is unresolved. Germline V lookup: CDR1 MNHNY, CDR2 SVGAGI (reference sequence). Trimming removed 6 bases at V and 12 bases at J, with 27 bases between. The CDR3 is 16 amino acids. The CDR3 is CASSYLGGLDTMRQFF. For the CDR3, the DNA is TGTGCCAGCAGCTACCTGGGTGGGCTAGATACAATGAGGCAGTTCTTC.

V is TRBV27 and J is TRBJ1-1, with a possible D match to TRBD1 (6 bases). The CDR3 loop spans 18 amino acids. The V gene's germline CDR1 is MNHEY and CDR2 SMNVEV (reference sequence). Deletions cut 3 bases from V and 4 bases from J, with 24 bases between. CDR3 in amino acids: CASSFRGQYYQPGTEAFF. DNA for the CDR3: TGTGCCAGCAGTTTCAGGGGCCAATATTACCAACCGGGCACTGAAGCTTTCTTT.

The chain joins TRBV18 to TRBJ1-5; the D is unclear. V lost 5 bases to trimming and J lost 4 bases, with 9 bases between them. Germline V gene data show CDR1 as KGHSH and CDR2 as LQKENI. The CDR3 contains 13 residues. The CDR3 is CASSSSENQPQHF. The CDR3, as DNA: TGTGCCAGCTCATCCTCCGAGAATCAGCCCCAGCATTTT.

The V call is TRBV5-1, the J call TRBJ2-1, with 9 bases matching TRBD1. This CDR3 is 14 amino acids long. V gave up 4 bases and J gave up 7 bases; unmatched junction bases: 6. Germline CDR1 SGHRS, CDR2 YFSETQ. The CDR3 is CASSDGQGNNEQFF. CDR3 DNA sequence: TGCGCCAGCAGCGACGGACAGGGGAATAATGAGCAGTTCTTC.

The chain links TRBV6-5 to TRBJ1-3; 8 bases line up with TRBD1. Per the germline V gene, CDR1 is MNHEY and CDR2 is SVGAGI. The V gene end was trimmed by 6 bases and the J gene end by 7 bases; junction bases not matched to a gene: 11. The CDR3 loop spans 15 amino acids. CDR3 sequence (DNA): TGTGCCAGCAGGGCGGACAGGGCCGGGTGGAACACCATATATTTT. Translation gives CASRADRAGWNTIYF.